This T cell receptor (beta chain) comes out of a study of blood T cell repertoires in COVID-19. The table came from immunoSEQ multiplex PCR; TCRdb's copy has only in-frame clones and leaves some out. Here the sample spans 150,000 or so clones, 86% being singletons. Germline trimming cut 6 bases from V and 0 bases from J; bases unmatched to any gene: 0. CDR1 KGHDR and CDR2 SFDVKD come from the germline V gene. The CDR3 is 14 amino acids. Material for sequencing was peripheral blood. The V and J genes are TRBV24-1 and TRBJ2-3; 9 nucleotides line up with TRBD2. The source is a man aged 50 or older with active or convalescent COVID-19. The CDR3: CATSLAGSTDTQYF. For the CDR3, the DNA is TGTGCCACCAGTCTAGCGGGAAGCACAGATACGCAGTATTTT.